This T cell receptor beta chain was captured in a study of PD-L1 blockade in urothelial cancer. Study background: Blood analysis occurred 3 weeks (second dose) and 6 weeks after treatment start. A median around 140,000 T cells were found in blood samples.

V was trimmed by 4 bases and J by 0 bases, leaving 12 bases between them. This CDR3 comprises 16 residues. Per the germline V gene, CDR1 is LGHNA and CDR2 is YNFKEQ. Some clones are missing from TCRdb's copy, which holds only in-frame ones; the method was immunoSEQ multiplex PCR. The sample yields tens of thousands of clones, around 74% seen once. Time point indicated: pretreatment peripheral blood. Per patient, between 1 and 8 samples were collected at pretreatment and on-treatment time points. This specimen consisted of PBMCs, obtained around atezolizumab (anti-PD-L1) treatment. The sequence came from a man between 65 and 80 years old with urothelial cancer. The chain is built from TRBV4-2 and TRBJ2-2; tentative D call: TRBD2 (6 bases). CDR3: CASSPREGSNTGELFF. CDR3 bases: TGTGCCAGCAGCCCGCGGGAAGGTTCGAACACCGGGGAGCTGTTTTTT.